This T cell receptor beta chain was captured in a study of T cell responses to AZD1222 COVID-19 vaccine. Pooling was applied to second doses at about 4 or about 12 weeks. The germline V gene has CDR1 MDHEN and CDR2 SYDVKM. This CDR3 has 16 amino acids. Study observations and caveats: Clonal diversity was possibly underestimated, and the donors were mostly white British, with more females. Epitopes outside B.1.351 and B.1.1.7 mutated regions reportedly drew nearly half of spike TCRs. There were vaccine-associated CD4 TCRs across spike, dominant at 160-218 and 743-854.

In regard to this clone: Its specificity is not known. A read error may produce the germline difference seen at one junction end.

Some clones are missing from TCRdb's copy, which holds only in-frame ones; the method was immunoSEQ multiplex PCR. Of tens of thousands of clones listed, roughly 87% were seen once; the top ten hold around 1.3%. The sequences come from peripheral blood, collected 28 days after the second AZD1222 dose. V gene TRBV28 combines with J gene TRBJ2-1, with D possibly being TRBD2 (6 bases). The clonotype was recovered from an adult who received the AZD1222 COVID-19 vaccine. The CDR3, as DNA: TGTGCCAGCAGTCTATGGCGGGGAGTTGAATACAATGAGCAGTTCTTC. This translates into CASSLWRGVEYNEQFF.